This entry lists 25 T cell receptor beta chains sequenced from one sample in a study of a mutant IDH1 vaccine in newly diagnosed glioma (TCRdb year 2021). No cognate antigen is known for these TCRs. The meaning of the sample's time point label: week 23, last vaccination. Every vaccine dose consisted of 300 ug of a 20-mer mutant IDH1 peptide in Montanide, administered subcutaneously together with topical imiquimod. The receptor library was made with the immunoSEQ multiplex PCR assay. In its TCRdb copy, this immuneACCESS table keeps in-frame sequences only and misses some clones. Where compared with another copy, unresolved V genes explain less than half of these, and the others have no known cause. For this sample the table gives around 85,000 clones, of which approximately 85% were detected only once. The top ten constitute about 2.2% of the sample. Sequenced here: PBMCs, sampled from a glioma patient whose treatment included an IDH1 peptide vaccine. The receptor set was obtained from a man aged 30 to 45 with glioma. Some clones in this sample may be carry-over from other donors' samples.

V gene TRBV19 combines with J gene TRBJ2-1; 9 nucleotides align to TRBD2. The CDR3 extends over 17 amino acids. In germline, CDR1 is LNHDA, CDR2 SQIVND (reference sequence). V was clipped by 6 bases and J by 8 bases; unmatched bases: 17. The CDR3 nucleotides are TGTGCCAGTAGCCAGGCGGCTAGCGGGGTTGGGGTCCATGAGCAGTTCTTC. This codes for CASSQAASGVGVHEQFF.

The CDR3 nucleotides are TGTGCCAGCAGCTTGTTCAGGGACTCCTACGAGCAGTACTTC. Translation: CASSLFRDSYEQYF. The chain carries TRBV5-8 and TRBJ2-7, with TRBD1 as a possible D gene (5 bases). V was clipped by 1 base and J by 0 bases, with 8 bases between them. The CDR3 sequence is 14 residues long. CDR1 SGHTS and CDR2 YDEGEE come from the germline V gene.

The CDR3 nucleotides read TGTGCCAGCAGATCTACAGGGGGCAATGGAAACACCATATATTTT. It encodes CASRSTGGNGNTIYF. J is TRBJ1-3 and V is TRBV7-2; 9 nucleotides align to TRBD1. The CDR3 loop spans 15 amino acids. V gave up 6 bases and J gave up 3 bases; unmatched junction bases: 6. The germline V gene has CDR1 SGHTA and CDR2 FQGNSA.

This rearrangement joins TRBV7-2 to TRBJ1-1, with D possibly matching TRBD1 (6 bases). This CDR3 is built from 14 residues. From germline, CDR1 is SGHTA and CDR2 FQGNSA. Trimming removed 5 bases from V and 2 bases from J, with 12 bases in between. Here the CDR3 reads CASSIGQINTEAFF. Written as DNA, the CDR3 is TGTGCCAGCAGCATAGGACAGATAAACACTGAAGCTTTCTTT.

A word on this clone: Given the absence of the conserved phenylalanine or tryptophan at the CDR3 end, a read error is likely. The chain recombines TRBV19 with TRBJ1-6; D is unclear. Deletions cut 7 bases from V and 10 bases from J, with 17 bases between. From germline, CDR1 is LNHDA and CDR2 SQIVND (reference sequence). The CDR3 runs 14 residues. CDR3 residues: CASKGSAYLSPLHS. In DNA form, the CDR3 reads TGTGCCAGTAAGGGTTCGGCATACCTATCACCCCTCCACTCT.

This sequence joins TRBV19 and TRBJ2-2; D unresolved. The CDR3 is made up of 16 amino acids. CDR1 and CDR2 (germline): LNHDA, SQIVND (reference sequence). V dropped 1 base and J dropped 0 bases, with 9 bases sitting between them. The CDR3 protein is CASSIVFFANTGELFF. In DNA, the CDR3 is TGTGCCAGTAGTATAGTGTTCTTCGCGAACACCGGGGAGCTGTTTTTT.

The V call is TRBV29-1, the J call TRBJ1-4; D uncertain. This CDR3 region has 12 residues. V was cut by 3 bases and J by 5 bases, with 7 bases left in between. The germline V gene has CDR1 SQVTM and CDR2 ANQGSEA. DNA of the CDR3: TGCAGCGTTGAGACGGAGAATGAAAAACTGTTTTTT. Translated: CSVETENEKLFF.

V is TRBV9 and J is TRBJ1-4; D is perhaps TRBD1 (5 bases). V dropped 2 bases and J dropped 5 bases, with 13 bases sitting between them. CDR1 is SGDLS and CDR2 is YYNGEE in the germline V gene. The CDR3 sequence is 15 residues long. CDR3 coding DNA: TGTGCCAGCAGCGTGTTGGGGGATTCAAATGAAAAACTGTTTTTT. It yields the protein CASSVLGDSNEKLFF.

This rearrangement joins TRBV27 to TRBJ2-1, with 14 nucleotides matching TRBD2. The CDR3 has 15 residues. Germline V lookup: CDR1 MNHEY, CDR2 SMNVEV (reference sequence). V lost 6 bases, J lost 4 bases, and 2 bases stayed unmatched. CDR3 coding DNA: TGTGCCAGCAGCCGACTAGCGGGAGGGTACAATGAGCAGTTCTTC. Translated, it gives CASSRLAGGYNEQFF.

This sequence joins TRBV5-6 and TRBJ2-2; D is unresolved. V was pared by 0 bases and J by 5 bases, with 5 bases between. This CDR3 has 13 amino acids. Germline V gene lookup returns CDR1 SGHDT and CDR2 YYEEEE. Here the CDR3 reads CASSLAGTGELFF. For the CDR3, the DNA is TGTGCCAGCAGCTTGGCAGGAACCGGGGAGCTGTTTTTT.

The chain employs TRBV7-9 and TRBJ2-7; 7 nucleotides align to TRBD2. CDR1 SEHNR and CDR2 FQNEAQ come from the germline V gene (reference sequence). The CDR3 sequence is 16 residues long. Unmatched junction bases numbered 10, after V lost 2 bases and J lost 3 bases. The CDR3 here is CASSLTSSGGRYEQYF. DNA of the CDR3: TGTGCCAGCAGCTTAACTTCTTCGGGAGGCCGCTACGAGCAGTACTTC.

This clone was observed a single time. The genes are TRBV7-2 and TRBJ2-1; 10 positions agree with TRBD1. This CDR3 is 16 amino acids long. Germline V gene lookup returns CDR1 SGHTA and CDR2 FQGNSA. Trimming cost V 5 bases and J 7 bases; bases outside gene matches: 11. The CDR3 reads CASSAKRTGGTNEQFF. CDR3 bases: TGTGCCAGCAGCGCCAAACGGACAGGGGGGACAAATGAGCAGTTCTTC. Based on the CDR3 plus reference TRBV7-2 and TRBJ2-1, the full variable domain is GAGVSQSPSNKVTEKGKDVELRCDPISGHTALYWYRQSLGQGLEFLIYFQGNSAPDKSGLPSDRFSAERTGGSVSTLTIQRTQQEDSAVYLCASSAKRTGGTNEQFFGPGTRLTVL.

The V gene is TRBV6-5, the J gene TRBJ1-2; D is ambiguous. Looked up from germline, CDR1 is MNHEY and CDR2 is SVGAGI. This CDR3 spans 13 amino acids. V lost 0 bases, J lost 8 bases, and 10 bases lay in between. The CDR3 DNA is TGTGCCAGCAGTTACTCGAGGGTTGACGGCTACACCTTC. Amino acids: CASSYSRVDGYTF.

The chain uses TRBV19 and TRBJ1-3; D remains unclear. The CDR3 contains 15 residues. Trimming cost V 3 bases and J 0 bases, with 9 bases left between them. The germline CDR1 and CDR2 sequences are LNHDA and SQIVND (reference sequence). Here the CDR3 DNA reads TGTGCCAGTAGTATCGGCAGAAGCTCTGGAAACACCATATATTTT. Protein sequence: CASSIGRSSGNTIYF.

The chain is built from TRBV29-1 and TRBJ2-5, with D possibly matching TRBD1 (5 bases). The germline V gene has CDR1 SQVTM and CDR2 ANQGSEA. Trimming took off 4 bases at V and 5 bases at J, with 14 bases between the two ends. The CDR3 length is 13 residues. CDR3 DNA sequence: TGCAGCGTTGGAGTGGGGCAGGGCGAGACCCAGTACTTC. Translation gives CSVGVGQGETQYF.

The gene calls are TRBV15 and TRBJ2-3, with unresolved D. CDR1 is LNHNV and CDR2 is YYDKDF in the germline V gene (reference sequence). Trimming removed 1 base from V and 6 bases from J, with 11 bases in between. The CDR3 loop spans 14 amino acids. CDR3 protein: CATSRGRLPDTQYF. Written as DNA, the CDR3 is TGTGCCACCAGCAGAGGTAGGCTACCCGATACGCAGTATTTT. The whole variable domain, filled in from reference TRBV15 and TRBJ2-3, reads DAMVIQNPRYQVTQFGKPVTLSCSQTLNHNVMYWYQQKSSQAPKLLFHYYDKDFNNEADTPDNFQSRRPNTSFCFLDIRSPGLGDTAMYLCATSRGRLPDTQYFGPGTRLTVL.

The chain is built from TRBV28 and TRBJ2-1; maybe TRBD1 (6 bases). Trimming pared 6 bases from V and 2 bases from J, leaving 14 bases between. CDR3 length equals 15 residues. Germline V gene data show CDR1 as MDHEN and CDR2 as SYDVKM. The CDR3 spells CASSNPTGAYNEQFF. The CDR3 nucleotides read TGTGCCAGCAGCAATCCGACAGGAGCCTACAATGAGCAGTTCTTC.

This chain links TRBV5-5 with TRBJ1-2; D remains ambiguous. The V gene lost 6 bases and the J gene lost 2 bases, with 14 bases spanning the gap. CDR3 size: 14 residues. CDR1 SGHKS and CDR2 YYEKEE come from the germline V gene (reference sequence). The CDR3 nucleotides are TGTGCCAGCACCGAGGTCCCGCGCAACTATGGCTACACCTTC. The encoded protein is CASTEVPRNYGYTF.

The rearrangement joins TRBV7-9 to TRBJ2-6, with TRBD1 as a possible D gene (5 bases). V gave up 5 bases and J gave up 4 bases, with 18 bases separating them. The CDR3 length is 17 residues. In germline, CDR1 is SEHNR, CDR2 FQNEAQ (reference sequence). CDR3 residues: CASSEIEGVSGANVLTF. DNA for the CDR3: TGTGCCAGCAGCGAAATTGAAGGGGTCTCCGGGGCCAACGTCCTGACTTTC.

Here the CDR3 reads CASSQRLANNEQFF. CDR3 nucleotide sequence: TGCGCCAGCAGCCAACGACTAGCAAACAATGAGCAGTTCTTC. The rearrangement uses TRBV4-1 and TRBJ2-1; 7 positions match TRBD2. The CDR3 runs to 14 residues. V lost 2 bases to trimming and J lost 5 bases; unmatched junction nucleotides: 3. Germline V gene lookup returns CDR1 MGHRA and CDR2 YSYEKL.

There are a few counts of this clone. The V gene is TRBV2, the J gene TRBJ1-2; 10 bases map to TRBD1. The CDR3 covers 13 residues. The germline V gene encodes CDR1 SNHLY and CDR2 FYNNEI. Unmatched junction bases numbered 9, after V lost 9 bases and J lost 8 bases. The CDR3 bases are TGTGCCAGGGCCGGGACAGGGGTTGGAGGCTACACCTTC. Protein: CARAGTGVGGYTF.

The chain combines TRBV2 with TRBJ2-1; the D is unclear. V gave up 8 bases and J gave up 1 base, with 9 bases separating them. Germline V lookup: CDR1 SNHLY, CDR2 FYNNEI. The CDR3 is 13 residues long. In nucleotides, the CDR3 is TGTGCCAGCCGGTTTTCTTCCTACAATGAGCAGTTCTTC. The encoded protein is CASRFSSYNEQFF.

In DNA form, the CDR3 reads TGTGCCAGCAGGGTTCTCCGGACTAGCTACGAGCAGTACTTC. Amino acids: CASRVLRTSYEQYF. The rearrangement links TRBV2 to TRBJ2-7, with TRBD2 identical over 7 bases. CDR1 and CDR2 (germline): SNHLY, FYNNEI. There are 14 residues in the CDR3. Unmatched junction bases numbered 8, after V lost 6 bases and J lost 3 bases.

This clone has a single count. The DNA for the CDR3 is TGCGCCAGCAGCCGTACAAGTTCTAACTATGGCTACACCTTC. It translates to CASSRTSSNYGYTF. The rearrangement links TRBV4-1 to TRBJ1-2; D not resolved. CDR1 is MGHRA and CDR2 is YSYEKL in the germline V gene. The V gene lost 4 bases and the J gene lost 0 bases, with 9 bases spanning the gap. This CDR3 is built from 14 residues.

V and J are TRBV7-2 and TRBJ1-5; 8 nucleotides align to TRBD1. V lost 3 bases to trimming and J lost 5 bases; unmatched junction nucleotides: 3. The CDR3 spans 14 residues. The V gene's germline CDR1 is SGHTA and CDR2 FQGNSA. The CDR3 nucleotides read TGTGCCAGCAGCTTGCAGGGGGCAGATCAGCCCCAGCATTTT. This gives the protein CASSLQGADQPQHF. Full variable domain (outside the CDR3, taken from reference TRBV7-2 and TRBJ1-5): GAGVSQSPSNKVTEKGKDVELRCDPISGHTALYWYRQSLGQGLEFLIYFQGNSAPDKSGLPSDRFSAERTGGSVSTLTIQRTQQEDSAVYLCASSLQGADQPQHFGDGTRLSIL.